This T cell receptor beta chain appears in the sequencing data of a study of naive and memory T cell subsets. This clonotype came up many times. Ligated cDNA underwent four rounds of PCR with nested alpha and beta constant region primers and SP2. For blood and skin samples, reverse transcription used TCR alpha and beta constant primers. TCRdb redid the calling of the UMI-ligation and nested PCR reads with MiXCR, one entry per CDR3 protein. The data contain around 13,000 distinct CDR3 sequences, 4.5% to 6.5% of them singletons. This CDR3 has 14 residues. V lost 3 bases, J lost 2 bases, and 13 bases lay in between. Per germline, CDR1 DFQATT and CDR2 SNEGSKA (reference sequence). As to treatment: skin biopsy from PPD injection site in Mantoux-positive individual. An oligonucleotide containing a UMI was ligated to the 3' end of TCR cDNA.

Specimen: skin, collected from a tuberculin skin test site. This chain joins TRBV20-1 and TRBJ1-2; D possibly corresponds to TRBD1 (6 bases). This clonotype was sampled from an adult in good health. This CDR3 reads CSASVGASNYGYTF. DNA for the CDR3: TGCAGTGCTAGTGTGGGGGCATCGAACTATGGCTACACCTTC.